The sequence of this TCR beta chain was determined in a study of vaccination and CD4 T cells after COVID-19. The germline V gene encodes CDR1 MNHEY and CDR2 SMNVEV (reference sequence). This CDR3 comprises 14 residues. This clonotype was recorded only once. No antigen is known for it. An end of the junction differs from the germline gene, which may be a read error. Regarding the study as a whole: A nonsignificant rise from approximately 21 to 38 was seen in the median number of SARS-CoV-2-reactive clonotypes.

Treatment: 10-day PBMC culture with coronavirus spike peptide pools or control peptides (ViraFEST assay). The Oncomine TCR Beta short-read assay sequenced DNA from cultured CD4+ T cells. TCRdb passed the PCR reads through MiXCR, listing each CDR3 protein once. The table shows 11,000 or so distinct CDR3 sequences, with approximately 53% occurring only once. Sequenced material: CD4+ T cells from blood, cultured in vitro. The J gene is TRBJ1-2, the V gene TRBV27; possibly TRBD1 for D (6 bases). The sequence was obtained from a human donor who had recovered from COVID-19. CDR3 bases: TGTGCCAGCAGTTCCCTATCTGGACAGTCTTACGCCAGCTTC. Amino acids: CASSSLSGQSYASF.